Listed below are T cell receptor beta chains from one sample, sequenced in a study of T cell changes during pregnancy in multiple sclerosis. Generated by immunoSEQ multiplex PCR, the TCRdb table keeps only in-frame clones and is missing some. The table records 95,000 to 100,000 clones, approximately 91% of them present only once. This specimen consisted of peripheral blood, obtained in the second trimester of pregnancy. The receptors derive from a female donor with multiple sclerosis, enrolled in a pregnancy study. CDR3s include the opening cysteine and the closing phenylalanine or tryptophan. Fields, in order: J gene, V gene, D gene, clone size, CDR3 DNA, CDR3 protein. D genes are given only for firm matches. Rows give clone size only sometimes, using once, few, many, or a class for an expanded clone.

j_call: TRBJ1-2; v_call: TRBV4-3; d_call: NA; clone_size: NA; cdr3_nt: TGCGCCAGCAGCCAAGATCCGACAGGAAACTATGGCTACACCTTC; cdr3_aa: CASSQDPTGNYGYTF
j_call: TRBJ2-7; v_call: TRBV2; d_call: NA; clone_size: once; cdr3_nt: TGTGCCAGCACTGAGGGACTGGCCTACGAGCAGTACTTC; cdr3_aa: CASTEGLAYEQYF
j_call: TRBJ2-3; v_call: TRBV19; d_call: NA; clone_size: NA; cdr3_nt: TGTGCCAGTAGTTTAGGGGCCAGCACAGATACGCAGTATTTT; cdr3_aa: CASSLGASTDTQYF
j_call: TRBJ2-1; v_call: TRBV29-1; d_call: NA; clone_size: NA; cdr3_nt: TGCAGCGCCGAACTGCCAGGGGCGGTGCACAATGAGCAGTTCTTC; cdr3_aa: CSAELPGAVHNEQFF
j_call: TRBJ2-1; v_call: TRBV11-2; d_call: TRBD2; clone_size: NA; cdr3_nt: TGTGCCAGCAGCTTAGTAGCGGGAGGCCCGTATCCCCTCTTC; cdr3_aa: CASSLVAGGPYPLF
j_call: TRBJ2-5; v_call: TRBV29-1; d_call: NA; clone_size: NA; cdr3_nt: TGCAGCGTTGTCACCCTCAGCAGGGGGAGGTACCAAGAGACCCAGTACTTC; cdr3_aa: CSVVTLSRGRYQETQYF
j_call: TRBJ2-1; v_call: TRBV6-5; d_call: NA; clone_size: NA; cdr3_nt: TGTGCCACGCATTCCAGCTCCTACAATGAGCAGTTCTTC; cdr3_aa: CATHSSSYNEQFF
j_call: TRBJ2-7; v_call: TRBV27; d_call: TRBD2; clone_size: NA; cdr3_nt: TGTGCCAGCTCGGCGGGAGGCTCCTACGAGCAGTACTTC; cdr3_aa: CASSAGGSYEQYF
j_call: TRBJ2-5; v_call: TRBV7-7; d_call: NA; clone_size: NA; cdr3_nt: TGTGCTAGCAGCTTCGGGGGAGGCGAGACCCAGTACTTC; cdr3_aa: CASSFGGGETQYF
j_call: TRBJ2-1; v_call: TRBV29-1; d_call: NA; clone_size: NA; cdr3_nt: TGCAGCGTTGCACTGAGACAGGTTGGGCAAAAGTTCTTC; cdr3_aa: CSVALRQVGQKFF
j_call: TRBJ2-1; v_call: TRBV14; d_call: NA; clone_size: once; cdr3_nt: TGTGCCAGCAGCCGTCCGACGACAGGATTCCTTGCTCGATCCTACAATGAGCAGTTCTTC; cdr3_aa: CASSRPTTGFLARSYNEQFF
j_call: TRBJ2-7; v_call: TRBV28; d_call: NA; clone_size: NA; cdr3_nt: TGTGCCAGCAGTTTGCGCGACTACGAGCAGTACTTC; cdr3_aa: CASSLRDYEQYF
j_call: TRBJ2-7; v_call: TRBV18; d_call: NA; clone_size: NA; cdr3_nt: TGTGCCAGCTCCCCTGGAGGGCGCAGACCTTTGGTAGTGCAGTACTTC; cdr3_aa: CASSPGGRRPLVVQYF
j_call: TRBJ2-1; v_call: TRBV19; d_call: NA; clone_size: NA; cdr3_nt: TGTGCCAGTAGTATAGACAACTACAATGAGCAGTTCTTC; cdr3_aa: CASSIDNYNEQFF
j_call: TRBJ2-1; v_call: TRBV15; d_call: NA; clone_size: NA; cdr3_nt: TGTGCCACCAGCATGGACAGAGTCTACAATGAGCAGTTCTTC; cdr3_aa: CATSMDRVYNEQFF
j_call: TRBJ2-3; v_call: TRBV27; d_call: TRBD2; clone_size: NA; cdr3_nt: TGTGCCAGCTTCGCTAGAGCGGGAGCAAGACCAGATACGCAGTATTTT; cdr3_aa: CASFARAGARPDTQYF
j_call: TRBJ1-2; v_call: TRBV4-3; d_call: TRBD1; clone_size: NA; cdr3_nt: TGCGCCAGCAGCCCAGTGTACAGGGGAACTATTCCCTATGGCTACACCTTC; cdr3_aa: CASSPVYRGTIPYGYTF
j_call: TRBJ2-7; v_call: TRBV19; d_call: TRBD1; clone_size: NA; cdr3_nt: TGTGCCAGTAGCTACTCAGGGGGCCAGGCCTACGAGCAGTACTTC; cdr3_aa: CASSYSGGQAYEQYF
j_call: TRBJ2-7; v_call: TRBV21-1; d_call: NA; clone_size: NA; cdr3_nt: TGTGCCAGCAGCAATGACAGGGAATTATCGATTTACGAGCAGTACTTC; cdr3_aa: CASSNDRELSIYEQYF
j_call: TRBJ2-7; v_call: TRBV7-6; d_call: NA; clone_size: NA; cdr3_nt: TGTGCCAGCAGCTCCTTCGCCTACGAGCAGTACTTC; cdr3_aa: CASSSFAYEQYF
j_call: TRBJ2-5; v_call: TRBV5-4; d_call: TRBD1; clone_size: once; cdr3_nt: TGTGCCAGCAGCGTCCGGACAGGCGAGACCCAGTACTTC; cdr3_aa: CASSVRTGETQYF
j_call: TRBJ1-2; v_call: TRBV14; d_call: TRBD1; clone_size: NA; cdr3_nt: TGTGCCAGCAACTTAGACAGGGCCTATGGCTACACCTTC; cdr3_aa: CASNLDRAYGYTF
j_call: TRBJ2-3; v_call: TRBV27; d_call: NA; clone_size: NA; cdr3_nt: TGTGCCAGCAGTTTAGGCGGGAGACAGGCAGATACGCAGTATTTT; cdr3_aa: CASSLGGRQADTQYF
j_call: TRBJ2-5; v_call: TRBV5-8; d_call: TRBD2; clone_size: NA; cdr3_nt: TGTGCCAGCAGCTTGGTCGCTAGCGGGATTATTAAAGCGGGAGAGACCCAGTACTTC; cdr3_aa: CASSLVASGIIKAGETQYF
j_call: TRBJ2-3; v_call: TRBV4-2; d_call: TRBD2; clone_size: NA; cdr3_nt: TGTGCCAGCAGCCAAGATCGGATAGCGGGGACCACAGATACGCAGTATTTT; cdr3_aa: CASSQDRIAGTTDTQYF
j_call: TRBJ2-7; v_call: TRBV19; d_call: TRBD2; clone_size: NA; cdr3_nt: TGTGCCAGCGCAGAAGCTAGCGGGACCTACGAGCAGTACTTC; cdr3_aa: CASAEASGTYEQYF
j_call: TRBJ2-5; v_call: TRBV6-5; d_call: TRBD1; clone_size: once; cdr3_nt: TGTGCCAGCAGTCGGACAGGGTCGGGGGAGACCCAGTACTTC; cdr3_aa: CASSRTGSGETQYF
j_call: TRBJ2-5; v_call: TRBV23-1; d_call: TRBD2; clone_size: NA; cdr3_nt: TGCGCCAGCAGTCAAAATCCTCTCCGACTAGCGGGGGGGGAGACCCAGTACTTC; cdr3_aa: CASSQNPLRLAGGETQYF
j_call: TRBJ2-7; v_call: TRBV5-6; d_call: TRBD2; clone_size: NA; cdr3_nt: TGTGCCAGCGGACGGACTAGCGGTGACTACGAGCAGTACTTC; cdr3_aa: CASGRTSGDYEQYF
j_call: TRBJ2-6; v_call: TRBV6-5; d_call: TRBD2; clone_size: NA; cdr3_nt: TGTGCCAGCAGTCCGGGGGGCTCTGGGGCCAACGTCCTGACTTTC; cdr3_aa: CASSPGGSGANVLTF
j_call: TRBJ2-7; v_call: TRBV28; d_call: TRBD2; clone_size: once; cdr3_nt: TGTGCCAGCAGTTTCGCGGGAAGCGGGAGGTTCTACGAGCAGTACTTC; cdr3_aa: CASSFAGSGRFYEQYF
j_call: TRBJ2-1; v_call: TRBV27; d_call: TRBD2; clone_size: NA; cdr3_nt: TGTGCCAGCAGTTCCGGGAGGGCCTCCAATGAGCAGTTCTTC; cdr3_aa: CASSSGRASNEQFF
j_call: TRBJ2-3; v_call: TRBV4-1; d_call: TRBD2; clone_size: NA; cdr3_nt: TGCGCCAGCAGCCAAGAACATCCTAGCGGGAGTTTCGATACGCAGTATTTT; cdr3_aa: CASSQEHPSGSFDTQYF
j_call: TRBJ2-1; v_call: TRBV2; d_call: NA; clone_size: NA; cdr3_nt: TGTGCCAGCAGTCGGAGGTCCTTGGTCGATGAGCAGTTCTTC; cdr3_aa: CASSRRSLVDEQFF
j_call: TRBJ2-7; v_call: TRBV2; d_call: TRBD2; clone_size: NA; cdr3_nt: TGTGCCAGCAAAACAGGACTAGCGTCCCACGAGCAGTACTTC; cdr3_aa: CASKTGLASHEQYF
j_call: TRBJ2-7; v_call: TRBV5-1; d_call: TRBD1; clone_size: NA; cdr3_nt: TGCGCCAGCAGCTTAGGGACAGGGGTGTCCTACGAGCAGTACTTC; cdr3_aa: CASSLGTGVSYEQYF
j_call: TRBJ2-5; v_call: TRBV7-6; d_call: TRBD2; clone_size: once; cdr3_nt: TGTGCCAGCAGCCCCCGGACTAGCGGGGGACCTGGGACCCAGTACTTC; cdr3_aa: CASSPRTSGGPGTQYF
j_call: TRBJ1-1; v_call: TRBV6-6; d_call: NA; clone_size: NA; cdr3_nt: TGTGCCAGCAGAGTTATTATGGGGGCCTCGAACACTGAAGCTTTCTTT; cdr3_aa: CASRVIMGASNTEAFF
j_call: TRBJ2-7; v_call: TRBV6-6; d_call: TRBD2; clone_size: NA; cdr3_nt: TGTGCCAGCAGTGACCCTAGCGGGAGGGACCCCGAGCAGTACTTC; cdr3_aa: CASSDPSGRDPEQYF